This TCR beta chain derives from a study of cytomegalovirus exposure and HLA in healthy donors. General study results and limits: Most of the TCR beta V segments (in an earlier analysis) were productive either about 90% or about 30% of the time. Associated with HLA alleles at 0.05 false discovery rate in a later analysis were over 15,000 TCR beta sequences.

To note about this clone: Its antigen is not known.

The trim removed 1 base at V and 12 bases at J, leaving 8 bases unmatched. The CDR3 consists of 13 residues. Looked up from germline, CDR1 is MGHRA and CDR2 is YSYEKL. A multiplex PCR was run with 60 Vbeta primers and 13 Jbeta primers. Data came from immunoSEQ multiplex PCR; TCRdb stores just in-frame clones and leaves some out. The table lists about 100,000 clones, around 80% of them singletons. Sequenced material: PBMCs. The chain has TRBV4-1 and TRBJ2-7, with TRBD1 matching 8 bases. This clonotype originated in a young woman in good health and CMV-seronegative. The CDR3 nucleotides are TGCGCCAGCAGCCAAGGGCCAGGGGGCTTGTCGTACTTC. Its protein is CASSQGPGGLSYF.